Listed below are T cell receptor beta chains from one sample, sequenced in a study of hypomethylating agent response in myelodysplastic syndrome. Only in-frame clones appear in the TCRdb table, and some are missing; sequencing was by immunoSEQ multiplex PCR. This table has under 5,500 clones, around nine tenths appearing once. The material was bone marrow, obtained before or after starting hypomethylating agent treatment for myelodysplastic syndrome (not recorded which). The receptor set was obtained from a human donor with myelodysplastic syndrome. CDR3s include the opening cysteine and the closing phenylalanine or tryptophan. A D gene is named only where the DNA matches it firmly. Only some rows state a clone size, as once, few, many or a class for expanded clones.

size,length,V,D,J,DNA,CDR3
NA,14,TRBV14,NA,TRBJ2-7,TGTGCCAGCAGCCAAACGAACAGGATCTACGAGCAGTACTTC,CASSQTNRIYEQYF
few,11,TRBV2,NA,TRBJ1-2,TGTGCCAGCAGTGAACCGGGAAGTTACACCTTC,CASSEPGSYTF
NA,14,TRBV6-1,NA,TRBJ1-4,TGTGCCAGCAAGGCGGGGGGGCCGACAGAAAAACTGTTTTTT,CASKAGGPTEKLFF
NA,15,TRBV4-2,NA,TRBJ2-7,TGTGCCAGCAGCCTGGACAGAGGATCCCTATACGAGCAGTACTTC,CASSLDRGSLYEQYF
NA,14,TRBV30,TRBD2,TRBJ2-3,TGTGCCTGGGAAGTAGCGGGGAGGACAGATACGCAGTATTTT,CAWEVAGRTDTQYF
NA,13,TRBV7-2,NA,TRBJ2-7,TGTGCCAGCAGCCCCCGGGGGCCGGGCGAGCAGTACTTC,CASSPRGPGEQYF
few,16,TRBV11-2,TRBD2,TRBJ2-1,TGTGCCAGCAGCTTAGAAACTAGCGGGAGGCAGAGTGAGCAGTTCTTC,CASSLETSGRQSEQFF
NA,14,TRBV5-1,NA,TRBJ2-3,TGCGCCAGCAGCTTGGGCAGTTCCACAGATACGCAGTATTTT,CASSLGSSTDTQYF
NA,13,TRBV27,NA,TRBJ2-5,TGTGCCAGCAGTCCCCGGGACCAAGAGACCCAGTACTTC,CASSPRDQETQYF
NA,15,TRBV11-2,NA,TRBJ1-3,TGTGCCAGCAGCCACGGGGGGTTCTCTGGAAACACCATATATTTT,CASSHGGFSGNTIYF
NA,13,TRBV4-1,TRBD1,TRBJ1-6,TGCGCCAGCAGCCACGACAGGGCTTCACCCCTCCACTTT,CASSHDRASPLHF
NA,14,TRBV6-4,NA,TRBJ1-1,TGTGCCAGCAGTGAAGGTTCGAGAAGGGCTGAAGCTTTCTTT,CASSEGSRRAEAFF
NA,17,TRBV5-1,TRBD2,TRBJ2-4,TGCGCCAGCAGCTTGGGGGGAGCGGGGGTAGCCAAAAACATTCAGTACTTC,CASSLGGAGVAKNIQYF
NA,14,TRBV5-5,TRBD1,TRBJ1-6,TGTGCCAGCATGGGACAGGGCTTTGCCGGACCCCTCCACTTT,CASMGQGFAGPLHF
once,15,TRBV10-1,TRBD1,TRBJ1-1,TGCGCCAGCAGAGTGACAGGGGGACCGAACACTGAAGCTTTCTTT,CASRVTGGPNTEAFF
NA,19,TRBV4-1,TRBD1,TRBJ1-5,TGCGCCAGCAGCCAAGGGCGAGTAGGACAGGAAAATAGCAATCAGCCCCAGCATTTT,CASSQGRVGQENSNQPQHF
once,14,TRBV5-8,TRBD1,TRBJ1-6,TGTGCCAGCAGGCCGGACAGGGGTAATTCACCCCTCCACTTT,CASRPDRGNSPLHF
NA,14,TRBV6-5,TRBD1,TRBJ2-7,TGTGCCAGCAGTGCGACAGGGGTCTCCTACGAGCAGTACTTC,CASSATGVSYEQYF
NA,12,TRBV30,NA,TRBJ2-7,TGTGCCTGGAGCAAGCAGGGTTACGAGCAGTACTTC,CAWSKQGYEQYF
NA,17,TRBV2,TRBD1,TRBJ2-6,TGTGCCAGCAGGGAGGGACAGGGGACTTTGGGGGCCAACGTCCTGACTTTC,CASREGQGTLGANVLTF
NA,16,TRBV19,TRBD1,TRBJ2-1,TGTGCCAGTAGCGCCTTAAGGACAGGGTCCTACAATGAGCAGTTCTTC,CASSALRTGSYNEQFF